This T cell receptor beta chain was documented in a study of blood T cell repertoires in COVID-19. Study-level information: From the United States, Italy and Spain came samples of acute and convalescent COVID-19. From T cells, B-cell-depleted T cells, or PBMCs came the material, which was cDNA or gDNA.

Trimming stripped 4 bases from V and 2 bases from J, with 15 bases between. The CDR3 is 15 residues long. CDR1 is MNHEY, CDR2 SVGEGT, per germline. Per the study methods: Amplifying reference gene primers gave estimates of nucleated cell counts. Assay used: immunoSEQ multiplex PCR; TCRdb lists only in-frame clones, some missing. The DNA gave D and trimming, while V, J and clone size come from that table. Seen here are over 150,000 clones, roughly 84% observed once, and the top ten hold 8.3%. Seattle participants joined during active infection and were tracked over time. The sequenced sample was peripheral blood. The sequence derives from a woman aged 55-70 years with COVID-19, enrolled during active disease. The V call is TRBV6-2 or TRBV6-3, the J call TRBJ2-7; perhaps TRBD2 as D (6 bases). This CDR3 is CASSFGSSRAYEQYF. In nucleotides, the CDR3 is TGTGCCAGCAGTTTCGGGAGTAGCCGAGCCTACGAGCAGTACTTC.